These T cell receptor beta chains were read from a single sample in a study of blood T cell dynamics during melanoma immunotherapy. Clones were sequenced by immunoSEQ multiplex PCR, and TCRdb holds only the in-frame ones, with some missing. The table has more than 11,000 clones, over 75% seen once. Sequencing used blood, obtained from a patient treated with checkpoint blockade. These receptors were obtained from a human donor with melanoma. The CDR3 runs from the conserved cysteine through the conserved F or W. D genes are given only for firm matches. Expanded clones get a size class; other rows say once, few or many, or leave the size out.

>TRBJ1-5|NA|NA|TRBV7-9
TGTGCCGGGGGGGATGGCAATCAGCCCCAGCATTTT
CAGGDGNQPQHF
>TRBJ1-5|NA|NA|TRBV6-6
TGTGCCAGCAGTGCGCAGGAGTACAATCAGCCCCAGCATTTT
CASSAQEYNQPQHF
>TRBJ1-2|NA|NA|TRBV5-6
TGTGCCAGCAGCTTGTTTCAAGTTCAGGGTGGAGGCTACACCTTC
CASSLFQVQGGGYTF
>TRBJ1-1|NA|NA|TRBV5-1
TGCGCCAGCAGCTGGGCGGGAGGTCTCCCTGAAGCTTTCTTT
CASSWAGGLPEAFF
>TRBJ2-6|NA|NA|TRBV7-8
TGTGCCAGCAGCTTAGGGAGCGCTGGGGCCAACGTCCTGACTTTC
CASSLGSAGANVLTF
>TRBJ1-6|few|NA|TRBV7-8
TGTGCCAGCAGCTTCTCGAGGGATTCACCCCTCCACTTT
CASSFSRDSPLHF
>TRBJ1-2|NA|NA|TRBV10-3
TGTGCCATCAGTGAGATACAGCTCTATGGCTACACCTTC
CAISEIQLYGYTF
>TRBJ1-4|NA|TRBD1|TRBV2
TGTGCCAGCAGCCCGGACAGGGTGGGGGTAACTAATGAAAAACTGTTTTTT
CASSPDRVGVTNEKLFF
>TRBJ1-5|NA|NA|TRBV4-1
TGCGCCAGCAGCCAAGGTCTTGGTTGGTTTCAGCCCCAGCATTTT
CASSQGLGWFQPQHF
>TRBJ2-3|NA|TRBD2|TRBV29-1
TGCAGCGTTGAGGGACTAGCGGGACCCACAGATACGCAGTATTTT
CSVEGLAGPTDTQYF
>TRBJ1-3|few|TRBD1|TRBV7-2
TGTGCCAGCAGCGCGACAGGGTCACGGAACACCATATATTTT
CASSATGSRNTIYF
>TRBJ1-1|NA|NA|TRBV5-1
TGCGCCAGCAGCTTGGCGTCCGGACACATGAACACTGAAGCTTTCTTT
CASSLASGHMNTEAFF
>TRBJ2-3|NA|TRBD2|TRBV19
TGTGCCAGTAGTAAGCTAGCGGGGGCCGCAGATACGCAGTATTTT
CASSKLAGAADTQYF
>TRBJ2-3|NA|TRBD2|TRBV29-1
TGCAGCGTTCGGGGAATAGCGGGGGTAGCAGATACGCAGTATTTT
CSVRGIAGVADTQYF
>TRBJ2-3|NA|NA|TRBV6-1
TGTGCCAGCAGTACCCCTAGGGAGGCGGATACGCAGTATTTT
CASSTPREADTQYF
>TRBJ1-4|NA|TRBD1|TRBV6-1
TGTGCCAGCAGTGACGGACAGGGGGCCGCTAATGAAAAACTGTTTTTT
CASSDGQGAANEKLFF
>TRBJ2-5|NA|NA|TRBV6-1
TGTGCCAGCAGTGAACGTGTCGGCAGTGGGGAGACCCAGTACTTC
CASSERVGSGETQYF
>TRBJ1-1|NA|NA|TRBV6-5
TGTGCCAGCAAAAGGAACACTGAAGCTTTCTTT
CASKRNTEAFF
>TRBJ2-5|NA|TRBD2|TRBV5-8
TGTGCCAGCAGCTTGGCACGGGGGGGACTCCCCGGGACCCAGTACTTC
CASSLARGGLPGTQYF
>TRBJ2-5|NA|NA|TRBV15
TGTGCCACCAGCGGGGGAGGTGGAGGGCGGGAGACCCAGTACTTC
CATSGGGGGRETQYF
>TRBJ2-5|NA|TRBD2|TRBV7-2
TGTGCCAGCAGCTACGCGGGGGGGCGACAAGAGACCCAGTACTTC
CASSYAGGRQETQYF
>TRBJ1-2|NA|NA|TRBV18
TGTGCCAGCTCACGCGGTCCAGGGGAGGACGATGGCTACACCTTC
CASSRGPGEDDGYTF
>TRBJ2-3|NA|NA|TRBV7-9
TGTGCCAGCAGCTTAGTGGGGAATACGCAGTATTTT
CASSLVGNTQYF
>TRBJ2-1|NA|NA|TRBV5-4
TGTGCCAGCAGCTTGGGCAGGGGGGAGTACAATGAGCAGTTCTTC
CASSLGRGEYNEQFF
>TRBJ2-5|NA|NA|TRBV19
TGTGCCAGTAGTTTTCAGACAATGGGGACCCAGTACTTC
CASSFQTMGTQYF
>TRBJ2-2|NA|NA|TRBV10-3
TGTGCCCATCGTGGGGGAGACACCGGGGAGCTGTTTTTT
CAHRGGDTGELFF
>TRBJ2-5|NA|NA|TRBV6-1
TGTGCCAGCAGTGAAGCAGGTCACAAAGAGACCCAGTACTTC
CASSEAGHKETQYF
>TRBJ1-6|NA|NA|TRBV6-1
TGTGCCAGCGGGAGGAGGGGCTGGAATTCACCCCTCCACTTT
CASGRRGWNSPLHF
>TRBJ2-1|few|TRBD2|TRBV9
TGTGCCAGCAGCGTTACTGGGACTAGCGGGGCCAATGAGCAGTTCTTC
CASSVTGTSGANEQFF
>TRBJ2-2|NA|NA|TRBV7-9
TGTGCCAGCAGCTCTGGGGGCGACGCCGGGGAGCTGTTTTTT
CASSSGGDAGELFF
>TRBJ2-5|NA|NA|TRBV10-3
TGTGCCATCAGCGACGGACGGGGTCAAGAGACCCAGTACTTC
CAISDGRGQETQYF
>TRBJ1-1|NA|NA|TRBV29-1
TGCAGCGCCGGGGGACACTCGAACACTGAAGCTTTCTTT
CSAGGHSNTEAFF
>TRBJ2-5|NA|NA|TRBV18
TGTGCCAGCTCGCTTACTAGAGGCCAAGAGACCCAGTACTTC
CASSLTRGQETQYF
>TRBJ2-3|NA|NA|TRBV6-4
TGTGCCAGCAGTGCAACCCCGGGGGGCAGGGGCGCAGATACGCAGTATTTT
CASSATPGGRGADTQYF
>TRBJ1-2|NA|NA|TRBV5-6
TGTGCCAGCAGCTTATATAACAGGCAAGGCTATGGCTACACCTTC
CASSLYNRQGYGYTF
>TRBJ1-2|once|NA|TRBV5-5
TGTGCCAGCAGCCCGGACACACGAGGCTACACCTTC
CASSPDTRGYTF
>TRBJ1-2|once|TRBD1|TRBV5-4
TGCGCCAGCAGCCAAGGGACAGGGGGGAACTATGGCTACACCTTC
CASSQGTGGNYGYTF